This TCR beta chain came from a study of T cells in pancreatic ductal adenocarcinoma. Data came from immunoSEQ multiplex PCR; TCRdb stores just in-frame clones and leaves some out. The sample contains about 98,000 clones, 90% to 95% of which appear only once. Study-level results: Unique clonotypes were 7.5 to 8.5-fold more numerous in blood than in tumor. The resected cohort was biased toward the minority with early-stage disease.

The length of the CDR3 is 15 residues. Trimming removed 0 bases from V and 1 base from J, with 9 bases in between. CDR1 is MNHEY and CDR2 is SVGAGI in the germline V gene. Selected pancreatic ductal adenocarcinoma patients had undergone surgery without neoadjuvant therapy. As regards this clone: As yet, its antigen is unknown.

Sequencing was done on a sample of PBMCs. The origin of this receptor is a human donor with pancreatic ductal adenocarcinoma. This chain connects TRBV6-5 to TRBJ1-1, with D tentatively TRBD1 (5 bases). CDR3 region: CASSYSPTGNTEAFF. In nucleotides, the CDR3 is TGTGCCAGCAGTTACTCGCCCACAGGGAACACTGAAGCTTTCTTT.